The present entry profiles one TCR beta chain with its context. This record comes from a study of blood T cell repertoires in COVID-19. The overall study: PBMCs, B-cell-depleted T cells, or T cells were the source of the cDNA or gDNA that made up the material.

The CDR3 covers 12 residues. The germline V and J ends were trimmed by 4 bases and 7 bases, with 11 bases remaining between them. The V gene's germline CDR1 is SGHAT and CDR2 FQNNGV. Sequenced by immunoSEQ multiplex PCR; TCRdb stores in-frame clones only, minus some. The data show more than 200,000 clones, about 80% seen once. The sample consisted of PBMCs or T cells enriched from blood (not recorded which). The origin of this receptor is a man between 60 and 75 years old who had recovered from COVID-19. The V gene is TRBV11-2, the J gene TRBJ2-7, with D possibly being TRBD1 (5 bases). This CDR3 is CASSSQGREQYF. DNA of the CDR3: TGTGCCAGCAGCTCTCAGGGAAGGGAGCAGTACTTC.